This T cell receptor (beta chain) comes out of a study of OX40 agonist ivuxolimab in advanced cancers. Looking at the study overall: Cancers in dose escalation were hepatocellular, melanoma, renal cell and head and neck. Whole-study findings and limits: Patients who responded partially at 0.1-3.0 mg/kg showed clonal expansion ranking among the lowest. Doses of 0.1 to 3.0 mg/kg were accompanied by clonal expansion of CD4+ and CD8+ blood T cells by week 6.

Concerning this clone itself: What it binds is unknown.

This CDR3 has 17 residues. Per germline, CDR1 MNHNS and CDR2 SASEGT. Trimming pared 3 bases from V and 1 base from J, leaving 16 bases between. Method: immunoSEQ multiplex PCR; TCRdb's copy keeps in-frame clones and lacks some. Of under 80,000 clones in the sample, approximately 92% were seen once. V and J are TRBV6-1 and TRBJ2-4, with D perhaps TRBD1 (5 bases). This sequence was found in an adult with an advanced solid tumor such as melanoma, head and neck, liver or kidney cancer. The sequencing used CD4+ or CD8+ T cells sorted from blood, collected in a trial of the OX40 agonist ivuxolimab. In DNA form, the CDR3 reads TGTGCCAGCAGTGACTTCAATTGGGGCTCGGCCAAAAACATTCAGTACTTC. Its translation is CASSDFNWGSAKNIQYF.